This T cell receptor (beta chain) stems from a study of cytomegalovirus exposure and HLA in healthy donors. Turning to the study itself: When 350 to 500 donors were genotyped, 81% of them were found to fall in the Caucasian-associated ancestry cluster.

The CDR3 runs 15 residues. V shed 3 bases, J shed 7 bases, and the junction held 8 bases outside the gene matches. Germline-derived CDR1 and CDR2 are MDHEN and SYDVKM. The PCR contained 60 Vbeta and 13 Jbeta primers. Method: immunoSEQ multiplex PCR; TCRdb's copy keeps in-frame clones and lacks some. In the table there are roughly 110,000 clones, 75% of which are singletons. The receptor was derived from a male donor in good health and CMV-seropositive. Sequencing used PBMCs. This chain uses TRBV28 with TRBJ2-1; the match to TRBD2 covers 8 bases. DNA for the CDR3: TGTGCCAGCAGTTTTGGCGGGACGGGGGGGAATGAGCAGTTCTTC. Translation gives CASSFGGTGGNEQFF.